This TCR beta chain appears in the sequencing data of a study of CXCR3-negative and CXCR3-positive naive CD8 T cells. Notes on the study in general: Sequencing showed both naive subsets with comparably high diversity, and memory CD8+ cells much lower. Cryopreservation partially lowered CXCR3 expression, so most assays used fresh PBMCs. Between one naive subset and the other, surface CD5 was comparable, and TCR strength was inferred from TRB CDR3 properties. Naive CXCR3-positive and CXCR3-negative cells shared similar TRBV-TRBJ usage, unlike memory cells.

Comment on this clonotype: Its antigen is not identified.

This CDR3 is built from 15 residues. CDR1 is SGHAT and CDR2 is FQNNGV in the germline V gene. The authors prepared UMI-labeled TRB cDNA libraries by 5' RACE. TCRdb reprocessed the 5' RACE reads, keeping one entry per CDR3 protein, no DNA. Recorded for this sample: tens of thousands of distinct CDR3 sequences. What was sequenced was memory CD8+ T cells from blood. This sequence joins TRBV11-2 and TRBJ2-7; TCRdb selects TRBD2, and the lack of DNA leaves this call unchecked. The sequence was obtained from a human donor in good health. Some clones in this sample may be carry-over from other donors' samples. This CDR3 reads CASSLEGTPRYEQYF.